One TCR beta chain is described in this entry. As yet, its antigen is unknown. Germline loops: CDR1 SGHDT, CDR2 YYEEEE. The V and J ends lost 4 bases and 5 bases, in that order; junction bases with no gene match: 9. CDR3 length: 16 amino acids. This sample was included in a study of cytomegalovirus exposure and HLA in healthy donors. Whole-study findings and limits: In vitro experiments confirmed that a few CMV-associated chains were specific for CMV antigens. Most CMV-associated TCR beta chains appeared HLA-restricted in a later analysis.

The PCR contained 60 Vbeta and 13 Jbeta primers. Some clones are missing from TCRdb's copy, which holds only in-frame ones; the method was immunoSEQ multiplex PCR. The data show around 150,000 clones, 61% seen once. Sequencing was done on a sample of PBMCs. This sequence originates from a male donor in good health and CMV-seronegative. The chain recombines TRBV5-6 with TRBJ1-4, with 9 nucleotides matching TRBD1. CDR3 region: CASSRNLGQGNEKLFF. In DNA form, the CDR3 reads TGTGCCAGCAGCCGGAACCTCGGACAGGGGAATGAAAAACTGTTTTTT.